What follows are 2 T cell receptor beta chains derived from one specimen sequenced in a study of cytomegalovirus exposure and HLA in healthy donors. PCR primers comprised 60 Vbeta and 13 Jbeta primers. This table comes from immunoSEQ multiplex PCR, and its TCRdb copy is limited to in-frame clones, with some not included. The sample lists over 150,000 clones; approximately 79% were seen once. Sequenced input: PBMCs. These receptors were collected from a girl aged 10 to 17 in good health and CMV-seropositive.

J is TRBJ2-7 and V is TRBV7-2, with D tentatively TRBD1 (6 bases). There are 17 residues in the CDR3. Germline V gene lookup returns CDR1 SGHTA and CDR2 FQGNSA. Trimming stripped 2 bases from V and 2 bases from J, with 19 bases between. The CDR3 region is CASSLTEYWGLAYEQYF. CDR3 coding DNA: TGTGCCAGCAGCTTAACCGAATATTGGGGGCTAGCCTACGAGCAGTACTTC.

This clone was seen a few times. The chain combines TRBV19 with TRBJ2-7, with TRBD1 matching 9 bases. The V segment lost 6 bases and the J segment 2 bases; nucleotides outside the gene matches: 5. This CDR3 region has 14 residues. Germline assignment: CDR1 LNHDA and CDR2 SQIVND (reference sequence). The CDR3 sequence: CASSPGQGPYEQYF. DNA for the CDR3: TGTGCCAGTAGCCCGGGACAGGGCCCCTACGAGCAGTACTTC.